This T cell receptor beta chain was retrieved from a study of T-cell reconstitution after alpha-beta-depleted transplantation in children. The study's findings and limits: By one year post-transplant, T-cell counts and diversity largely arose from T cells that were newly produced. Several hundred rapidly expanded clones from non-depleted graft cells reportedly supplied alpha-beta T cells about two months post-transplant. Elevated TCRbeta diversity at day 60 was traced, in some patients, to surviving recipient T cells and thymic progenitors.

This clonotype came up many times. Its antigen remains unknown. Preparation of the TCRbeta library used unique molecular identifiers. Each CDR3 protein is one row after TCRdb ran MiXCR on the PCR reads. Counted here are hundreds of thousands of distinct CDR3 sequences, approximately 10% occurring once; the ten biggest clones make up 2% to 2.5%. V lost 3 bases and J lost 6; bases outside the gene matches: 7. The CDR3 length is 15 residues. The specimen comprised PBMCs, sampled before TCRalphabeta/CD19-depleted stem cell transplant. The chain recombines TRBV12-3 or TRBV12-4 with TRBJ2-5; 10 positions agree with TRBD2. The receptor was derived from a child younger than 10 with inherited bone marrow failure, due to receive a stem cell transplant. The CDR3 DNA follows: TGTGCCAGCAGTTTTTTGGCTAGCGGGAGACAGACCCAGTACTTC. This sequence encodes CASSFLASGRQTQYF.